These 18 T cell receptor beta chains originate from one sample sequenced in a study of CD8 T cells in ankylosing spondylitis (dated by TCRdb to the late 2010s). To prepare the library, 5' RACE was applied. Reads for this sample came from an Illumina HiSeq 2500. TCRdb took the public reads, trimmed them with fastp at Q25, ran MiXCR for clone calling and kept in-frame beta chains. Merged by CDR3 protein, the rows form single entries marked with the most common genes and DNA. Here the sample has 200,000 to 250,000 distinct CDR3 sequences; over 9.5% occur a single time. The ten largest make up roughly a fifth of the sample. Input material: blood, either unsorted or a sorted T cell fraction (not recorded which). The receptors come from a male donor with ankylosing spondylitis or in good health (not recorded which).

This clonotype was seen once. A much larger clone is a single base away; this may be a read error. In DNA form, the CDR3 reads TGTGCCAGCAGTTACTGGGGCGACTACGAGCAGTACTTC. It specifies CASSYWGDYEQYF. The chain combines TRBV28 with TRBJ2-7, with D possibly matching TRBD1 (5 bases). This CDR3 has 13 amino acids. V gave up 4 bases and J gave up 3 bases, with 10 bases separating them. The germline gives CDR1 MDHEN, CDR2 SYDVKM.

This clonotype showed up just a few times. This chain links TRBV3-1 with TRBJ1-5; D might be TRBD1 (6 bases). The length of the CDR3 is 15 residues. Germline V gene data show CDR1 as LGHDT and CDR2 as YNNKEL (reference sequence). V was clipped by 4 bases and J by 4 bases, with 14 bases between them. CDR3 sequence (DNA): TGTGCCAGCAGCCCCGCAGGGGAGGCAAATCAGCCCCAGCATTTT. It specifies CASSPAGEANQPQHF.

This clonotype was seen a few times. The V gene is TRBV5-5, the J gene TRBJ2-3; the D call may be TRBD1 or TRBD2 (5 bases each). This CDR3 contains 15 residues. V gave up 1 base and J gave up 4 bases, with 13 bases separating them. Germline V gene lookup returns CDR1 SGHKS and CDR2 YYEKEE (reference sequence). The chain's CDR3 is CASSLKIGAPDTQYF. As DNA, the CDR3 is TGTGCCAGCAGCTTGAAGATCGGGGCCCCAGATACGCAGTATTTT.

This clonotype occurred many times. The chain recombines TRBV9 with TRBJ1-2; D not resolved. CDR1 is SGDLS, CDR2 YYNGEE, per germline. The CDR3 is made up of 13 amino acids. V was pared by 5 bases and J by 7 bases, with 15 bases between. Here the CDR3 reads CASSYEEGTGYTF. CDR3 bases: TGTGCCAGCAGTTACGAAGAGGGTACTGGCTACACCTTC.

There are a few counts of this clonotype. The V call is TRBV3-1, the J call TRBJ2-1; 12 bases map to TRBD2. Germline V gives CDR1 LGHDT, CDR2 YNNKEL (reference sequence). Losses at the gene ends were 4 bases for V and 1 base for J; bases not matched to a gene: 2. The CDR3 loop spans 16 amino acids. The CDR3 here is CASSPTSGGSYNEQFF. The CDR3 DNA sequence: TGTGCCAGCAGCCCAACTAGCGGGGGGTCCTACAATGAGCAGTTCTTC.

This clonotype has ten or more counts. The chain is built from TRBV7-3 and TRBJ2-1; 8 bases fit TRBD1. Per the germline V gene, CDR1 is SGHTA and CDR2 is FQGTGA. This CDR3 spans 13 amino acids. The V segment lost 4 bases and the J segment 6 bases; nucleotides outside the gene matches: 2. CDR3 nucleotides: TGTGCCAGCAGCTCGACAGGGGCCAATGAGCAGTTCTTC. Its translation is CASSSTGANEQFF.

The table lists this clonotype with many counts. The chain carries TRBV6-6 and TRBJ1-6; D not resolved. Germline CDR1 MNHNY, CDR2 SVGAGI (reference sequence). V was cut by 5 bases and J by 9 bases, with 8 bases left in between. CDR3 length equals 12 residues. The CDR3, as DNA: TGTGCCAGCAGTCGGGTGGGTTCACCCCTCCACTTT. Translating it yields CASSRVGSPLHF.

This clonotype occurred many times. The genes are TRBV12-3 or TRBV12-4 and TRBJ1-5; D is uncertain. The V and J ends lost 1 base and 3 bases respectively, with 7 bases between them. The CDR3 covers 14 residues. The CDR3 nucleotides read TGTGCCAGCAGTTTAGTGGCAGTCAATCAGCCCCAGCATTTT. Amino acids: CASSLVAVNQPQHF.

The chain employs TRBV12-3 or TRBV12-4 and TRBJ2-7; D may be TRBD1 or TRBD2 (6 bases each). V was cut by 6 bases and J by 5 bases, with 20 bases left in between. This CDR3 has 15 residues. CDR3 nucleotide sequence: TGTGCCAGCAGCTCTGCCGGAGACGGGGGCGACGAGCAGTACTTC. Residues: CASSSAGDGGDEQYF.

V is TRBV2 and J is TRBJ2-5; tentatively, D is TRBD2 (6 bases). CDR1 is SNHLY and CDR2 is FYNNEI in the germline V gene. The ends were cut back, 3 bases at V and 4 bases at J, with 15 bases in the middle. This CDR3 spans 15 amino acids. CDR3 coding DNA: TGTGCCAGCAGTGAGGAGGGAGAGGGTGGAGAGACCCAGTACTTC. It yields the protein CASSEEGEGGETQYF.

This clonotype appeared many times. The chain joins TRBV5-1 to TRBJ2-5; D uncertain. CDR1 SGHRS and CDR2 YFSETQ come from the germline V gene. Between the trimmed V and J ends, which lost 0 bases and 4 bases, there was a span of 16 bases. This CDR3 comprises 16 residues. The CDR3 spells CASSLGGIKVLETQYF. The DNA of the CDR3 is TGCGCCAGCAGCTTGGGCGGAATTAAGGTGTTAGAGACCCAGTACTTC.

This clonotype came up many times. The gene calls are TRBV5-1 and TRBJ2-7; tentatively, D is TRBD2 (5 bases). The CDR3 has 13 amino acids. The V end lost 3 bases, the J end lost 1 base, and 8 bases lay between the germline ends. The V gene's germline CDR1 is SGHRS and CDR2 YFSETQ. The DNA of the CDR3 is TGCGCCAGCAGCTCCGCGGGTTCCTACGAGCAGTACTTC. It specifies CASSSAGSYEQYF. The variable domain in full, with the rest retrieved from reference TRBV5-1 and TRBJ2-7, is KAGVTQTPRYLIKTRGQQVTLSCSPISGHRSVSWYQQTPGQGLQFLFEYFSETQRNKGNFPGRFSGRQFSNSRSEMNVSTLELGDSALYLCASSSAGSYEQYFGPGTRLTVT.

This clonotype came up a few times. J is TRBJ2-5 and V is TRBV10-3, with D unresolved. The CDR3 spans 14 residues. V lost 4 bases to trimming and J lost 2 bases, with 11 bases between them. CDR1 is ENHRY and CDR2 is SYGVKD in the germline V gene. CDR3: CAISGQAEQETQYF. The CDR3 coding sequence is TGTGCCATCAGTGGCCAGGCTGAACAAGAGACCCAGTACTTC.

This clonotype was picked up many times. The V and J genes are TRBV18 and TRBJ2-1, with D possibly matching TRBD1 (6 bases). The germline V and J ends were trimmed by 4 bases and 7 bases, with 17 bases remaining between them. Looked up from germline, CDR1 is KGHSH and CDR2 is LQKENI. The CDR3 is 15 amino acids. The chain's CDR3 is CASSLRDIKANEQFF. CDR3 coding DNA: TGTGCCAGCTCACTAAGGGACATAAAGGCAAATGAGCAGTTCTTC.

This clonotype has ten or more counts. The CDR3 loop reads CASSPRQGQETQYF. The DNA of the CDR3 is TGCGCCAGCAGCCCCCGACAGGGGCAAGAGACCCAGTACTTC. The chain uses TRBV5-1 and TRBJ2-5, with 8 bases fitting TRBD1. V was pared by 4 bases and J by 2 bases, with 4 bases of the junction left unmatched. There are 14 residues in the CDR3. Looked up from germline, CDR1 is SGHRS and CDR2 is YFSETQ.

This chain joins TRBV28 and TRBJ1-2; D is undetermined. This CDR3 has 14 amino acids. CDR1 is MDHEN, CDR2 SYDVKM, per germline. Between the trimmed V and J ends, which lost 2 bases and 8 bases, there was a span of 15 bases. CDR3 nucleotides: TGTGCCAGCAGTTTAGGAGACCTAGTTTACGGCTACACCTTC. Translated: CASSLGDLVYGYTF.

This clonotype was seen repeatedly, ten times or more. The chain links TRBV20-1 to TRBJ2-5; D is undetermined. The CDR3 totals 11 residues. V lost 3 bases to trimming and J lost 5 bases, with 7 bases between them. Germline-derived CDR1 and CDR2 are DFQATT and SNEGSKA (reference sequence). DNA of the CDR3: TGCAGTGCTAGCGGATCGGAGACCCAGTACTTC. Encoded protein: CSASGSETQYF.

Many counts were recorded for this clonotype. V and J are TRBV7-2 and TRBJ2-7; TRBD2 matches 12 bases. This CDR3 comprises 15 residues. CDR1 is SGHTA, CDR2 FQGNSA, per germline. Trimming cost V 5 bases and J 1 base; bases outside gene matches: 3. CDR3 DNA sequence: TGTGCCAGCAGCCTGACTAGCGGGGGTTCCTACGAGCAGTACTTC. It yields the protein CASSLTSGGSYEQYF.